The 31 T cell receptor beta chains below all came from one sample that was sequenced in a study of HIV-infected patients and healthy controls. The repertoire came from unfractionated whole blood and reflected all unsorted peripheral T cells. Alpha and beta constant-region primers primed reverse transcription of 500 to 550 ng RNA. Alpha and beta chain libraries were made separately by chain-specific third strand synthesis with multiplexing indices. TCRdb independently ran MiXCR on the 5' RACE reads; one entry per CDR3 protein. The sample includes approximately 15,000 distinct CDR3 sequences, around 5% of them seen just once. The sequencing sample was made of blood. These receptors all stem from an adult in good health.

This clonotype was counted many times. The V call is TRBV12-3 or TRBV12-4, the J call TRBJ2-5, with D unresolved. Trimming left V 3 bases short and J 3 bases short, with 11 bases between. CDR3 length equals 14 residues. The CDR3 loop is CASSLTGFEETQYF. CDR3 DNA sequence: TGTGCCAGCAGTTTGACTGGTTTTGAAGAGACCCAGTACTTC.

This clonotype was counted ten times or more. The chain carries TRBV7-3 and TRBJ1-1; D is perhaps TRBD1 (6 bases). V lost 3 bases, J lost 1 base, and 24 bases lay in between. This CDR3 is built from 19 residues. CDR1 is SGHTA, CDR2 FQGTGA, per germline. CDR3 sequence: CASSFRGGVIPSENTEAFF. The CDR3 DNA sequence: TGTGCCAGCAGCTTTAGAGGGGGTGTGATCCCCTCGGAGAACACTGAAGCTTTCTTT.

This clonotype was seen only a few times. CDR3 protein: CASKSQGHEQFF. CDR3 coding DNA: TGTGCCAGCAAGTCTCAGGGTCATGAGCAGTTCTTC. The J gene is TRBJ2-1, the V gene TRBV12-3 or TRBV12-4; TRBD1 might be the D (5 bases). V lost 7 bases to trimming and J lost 8 bases, with 12 bases between them. CDR3 size: 12 residues.

By share, this clonotype counts as medium-sized. In nucleotides, the CDR3 is TGCAGTGTGTCCGGGACAGAGAATCAGCCCCAGCATTTT. This encodes CSVSGTENQPQHF. The chain uses TRBV20-1 and TRBJ1-5; TRBD1 matches 7 bases. The length of the CDR3 is 13 residues. The germline CDR1 and CDR2 sequences are DFQATT and SNEGSKA (reference sequence). J gave up 4 bases and V 7 bases, and 7 bases lay outside the gene matches.

This clonotype was seen at least ten times. The gene calls are TRBV20-1 and TRBJ2-7; D is perhaps TRBD2 (6 bases). CDR1 and CDR2 from the germline V gene are DFQATT and SNEGSKA (reference sequence). Trimming stripped 3 bases from V and 6 bases from J, with 12 bases between. This CDR3 is built from 12 residues. CDR3 bases: TGCAGTGCTAGGTTCCTGGGACTCGAGCAGTACTTC. Translated, it gives CSARFLGLEQYF.

This chain links TRBV4-3 with TRBJ2-7; D assignment may be TRBD1 or TRBD2 (5 bases each). V lost 0 bases to trimming and J lost 4 bases, with 13 bases between them. In germline, CDR1 is LGHNA, CDR2 YSLEER. This CDR3 comprises 15 residues. CDR3 bases: TGCGCCAGCAGCCAAGACCGGGACGCTGGATACGAGCAGTACTTC. Translation gives CASSQDRDAGYEQYF.

This clonotype was detected many times. The V call is TRBV7-3, the J call TRBJ2-3, with TRBD1 matching over 7 bases. The CDR3 extends over 14 amino acids. CDR1 and CDR2 (germline): SGHTA, FQGTGA. V lost 5 bases to trimming and J lost 5 bases; unmatched junction nucleotides: 7. The CDR3 nucleotides read TGTGCCAGCAGCAAATTAACAGGGGAAGATACGCAGTATTTT. Protein: CASSKLTGEDTQYF.

This clonotype was observed many times. This chain connects TRBV7-2 to TRBJ2-4, with 11 bases that match TRBD2. Germline V gene sequence: CDR1 SGHTA, CDR2 FQGNSA. The CDR3 runs to 17 residues. The junction had 8 bases not matched to a gene; V was cut back by 4 bases and J by 3 bases. CDR3 nucleotides: TGTGCCAGCAGCTGGCCCGGACTAGCGGGCCACAAAAACATTCAGTACTTC. Its protein is CASSWPGLAGHKNIQYF.

This clonotype was counted many times. V and J are TRBV7-9 and TRBJ2-5; D may be TRBD1 (5 bases). The CDR3 has 14 amino acids. CDR1 SEHNR and CDR2 FQNEAQ come from the germline V gene (reference sequence). V lost 4 bases and J lost 1, with 10 bases in between. CDR3 DNA: TGTGCCAGCAGCTCCTCAACAGGCCAAGAGACCCAGTACTTC. As protein: CASSSSTGQETQYF.

The DNA for the CDR3 is TGTGCCAGCAGTACCACCGCAGGCAGCCGGGGAGAAAAACTGTTTTTT. It yields the protein CASSTTAGSRGEKLFF. The gene calls are TRBV28 and TRBJ1-4, with D unresolved. This CDR3 spans 16 amino acids. The germline gives CDR1 MDHEN, CDR2 SYDVKM. V lost 5 bases and J lost 8, with 21 bases in between.

This clonotype was found many times. This sequence joins TRBV27 and TRBJ1-5, with D unclear. The CDR3 spans 14 residues. CDR1 MNHEY and CDR2 SMNVEV come from the germline V gene (reference sequence). The V end lost 9 bases, the J end lost 5 bases, and 17 bases lay between the germline ends. The CDR3 sequence: CASRDGPPHQPQHF. The CDR3 nucleotides read TGTGCCAGTAGAGACGGGCCCCCACATCAGCCCCAGCATTTT.

This clonotype was recorded at least ten times. The gene calls are TRBV12-3 or TRBV12-4 and TRBJ1-5; 8 nucleotides line up with TRBD1. The CDR3 contains 14 residues. Trimming removed 10 bases from V and 0 bases from J; junction bases left unmatched: 5. The CDR3 is CATGQGDSNQPQHF. CDR3 coding DNA: TGTGCCACCGGACAGGGAGATAGCAATCAGCCCCAGCATTTT.

This clonotype was counted many times. This sequence joins TRBV5-1 and TRBJ2-7, with D hard to call. Germline V gene lookup returns CDR1 SGHRS and CDR2 YFSETQ. This CDR3 is 13 amino acids long. The V gene lost 2 bases and the J gene lost 3 bases, with 9 bases spanning the gap. The CDR3 DNA follows: TGCGCCAGCAGCTTTGACTCGTACTACGAGCAGTACTTC. Protein: CASSFDSYYEQYF. The variable domain in full, with the rest retrieved from reference TRBV5-1 and TRBJ2-7, is KAGVTQTPRYLIKTRGQQVTLSCSPISGHRSVSWYQQTPGQGLQFLFEYFSETQRNKGNFPGRFSGRQFSNSRSEMNVSTLELGDSALYLCASSFDSYYEQYFGPGTRLTVT.

This clonotype is medium-sized in the sample. The chain joins TRBV29-1 to TRBJ2-1; 10 positions agree with TRBD1. Germline trimming cut 7 bases from V and 8 bases from J; bases unmatched to any gene: 11. CDR3 size: 14 residues. Germline V lookup: CDR1 SQVTM, CDR2 ANQGSEA. This CDR3 is CSANGDRGVDEQFF. CDR3 nucleotide sequence: TGCAGCGCGAATGGGGACAGGGGTGTGGATGAGCAGTTCTTC.

This clonotype was seen repeatedly, ten times or more. CDR3 residues: CASSLEGGFEAFF. CDR3 DNA sequence: TGTGCCAGCAGCTTAGAGGGGGGTTTTGAAGCTTTCTTT. This chain uses TRBV7-2 with TRBJ1-1; perhaps TRBD1 as D (6 bases). This CDR3 is 13 amino acids long. Germline V gene data show CDR1 as SGHTA and CDR2 as FQGNSA. The V gene lost 1 base and the J gene lost 7 bases, with 10 bases spanning the gap.

This clonotype occurred many times. The chain links TRBV20-1 to TRBJ1-3; D is perhaps TRBD1 (6 bases). Trimming took 8 bases from V and 6 from J, leaving 23 bases between them. Germline V lookup: CDR1 DFQATT, CDR2 SNEGSKA (reference sequence). This CDR3 has 15 amino acids. CDR3 nucleotides: TGCAGTTACTACGATGGGACACCCACTTCAAACACCATATATTTT. Protein product: CSYYDGTPTSNTIYF.

By share of the sample, this clonotype is medium-sized (0.01 to 0.1%). The chain carries TRBV7-2 and TRBJ2-3, with 9 bases fitting TRBD2. This CDR3 contains 16 residues. The ends lost 1 base at V and 5 bases at J; junction bases unmatched: 7. Germline CDR1 and CDR2: SGHTA and FQGNSA. CDR3 amino acids: CASSLVGLAFQDTQYF. CDR3 DNA: TGTGCCAGCAGCTTAGTGGGACTAGCTTTTCAAGATACGCAGTATTTT.

There are a few counts of this clonotype. The V and J genes are TRBV9 and TRBJ1-1; the D is unclear. V gave up 4 bases and J gave up 0 bases, with 13 bases separating them. The CDR3 is made up of 15 amino acids. Per the germline V gene, CDR1 is SGDLS and CDR2 is YYNGEE. The CDR3 coding sequence is TGTGCCAGCAGCCGGTGGCGAATTATGAACACTGAAGCTTTCTTT. It is translated as CASSRWRIMNTEAFF.

This clonotype was observed at least ten times. V is TRBV19 and J is TRBJ1-5, with 8 bases aligning to TRBD1. Germline V gene sequence: CDR1 LNHDA, CDR2 SQIVND (reference sequence). The J segment lost 2 bases and the V segment lost 3 bases, leaving 3 bases of the junction unmatched. This CDR3 contains 15 residues. The DNA for the CDR3 is TGTGCCAGTAGTATTCAGGGGGCTGGCAATCAGCCCCAGCATTTT. Its translation is CASSIQGAGNQPQHF.

This clonotype was seen ten or more times. This rearrangement joins TRBV7-9 to TRBJ2-1, with 10 positions matching TRBD2. With 2 bases clipped from V and 1 base from J, the junction kept 2 bases outside the gene matches. The length of the CDR3 is 16 residues. Germline values: CDR1 SEHNR, CDR2 FQNEAQ (reference sequence). CDR3 nucleotides: TGTGCCAGCAGCTTACTAGCGGGGGAGTCCTACAATGAGCAGTTCTTC. This translates into CASSLLAGESYNEQFF.

This clonotype ranks as medium-sized. This chain uses TRBV6-2 or TRBV6-3 with TRBJ1-1; TRBD1 agrees at 7 bases. Germline assignment: CDR1 MNHEY and CDR2 SVGEGT. The CDR3 consists of 16 residues. V lost 4 bases to trimming and J lost 4 bases; unmatched junction nucleotides: 12. CDR3 loop: CASSSLQGWRSTEAFF. For the CDR3, the DNA is TGTGCCAGCAGTTCGCTACAGGGGTGGCGTAGCACTGAAGCTTTCTTT.

At least ten counts were recorded for this clonotype. The V call is TRBV12-3 or TRBV12-4, the J call TRBJ2-5, with D tentatively TRBD1 (5 bases). With 5 bases removed from V and 6 bases from J, the gap between germline ends came to 13 bases. This CDR3 has 13 residues. CDR3 amino acids: CASSQTRQQTQYF. The CDR3 DNA is TGTGCCAGCAGTCAGACGAGACAGCAGACCCAGTACTTC.

This clonotype is classed as medium-sized (0.01 to 0.1%). The V call is TRBV20-1, the J call TRBJ2-5; TRBD2 is a possible D gene (6 bases). This CDR3 contains 20 residues. From germline, CDR1 is DFQATT and CDR2 SNEGSKA (reference sequence). Trimming removed 0 bases at V and 5 bases at J, with 31 bases between. CDR3 region: CSARDHLEWGVDFPFETQYF. The CDR3 DNA is TGCAGTGCTAGAGATCACTTGGAATGGGGGGTTGATTTTCCTTTTGAGACCCAGTACTTC.

This clonotype counts as medium-sized. The chain recombines TRBV4-3 with TRBJ2-1; no clear D gene. V lost 0 bases to trimming and J lost 3 bases, with 15 bases between them. This CDR3 contains 17 residues. Germline loops: CDR1 LGHNA, CDR2 YSLEER. Written as DNA, the CDR3 is TGCGCCAGCAGCCAAGACTTTCAGGCGCCAGGCTACAATGAGCAGTTCTTC. The encoded protein is CASSQDFQAPGYNEQFF.

This clonotype was observed at least ten times. V gene TRBV5-1 combines with J gene TRBJ1-1; possibly TRBD1 for D (6 bases). Trimming stripped 4 bases from V and 8 bases from J, with 18 bases between. The germline CDR1 and CDR2 sequences are SGHRS and YFSETQ. The CDR3 has 14 amino acids. The CDR3 is CASSPNDGQTEAFF. The CDR3 bases are TGCGCCAGCAGCCCCAACGACGGACAGACCGAAGCTTTCTTT.

By share, this clonotype ranks as medium-sized (0.01 to 0.1%). This chain joins TRBV3-1 and TRBJ2-3, with 7 bases aligning to TRBD2. V dropped 1 base and J dropped 4; count of bases not matched to a gene: 2. The CDR3 is 14 residues long. Germline V CDR1 and CDR2: LGHDT, YNNKEL (reference sequence). The chain's CDR3 is CASSQATSPDTQYF. CDR3 DNA sequence: TGTGCCAGCAGCCAAGCGACTAGCCCAGATACGCAGTATTTT.

This clonotype was observed at least ten times. The CDR3 loop reads CASSQDIGTGHNYGYTF. The CDR3 coding sequence is TGCGCCAGCAGCCAAGATATTGGGACAGGCCATAACTATGGCTACACCTTC. V and J are TRBV4-3 and TRBJ1-2; 8 bases match TRBD1. Per the germline V gene, CDR1 is LGHNA and CDR2 is YSLEER. CDR3 length: 17 amino acids. V lost 0 bases to trimming and J lost 1 base; unmatched junction nucleotides: 7.

This clonotype was counted at least ten times. The CDR3 reads CASSPMSGYTDTQYF. CDR3 nucleotide sequence: TGTGCCAGCAGCCCGATGTCTGGCTACACAGATACGCAGTATTTT. The chain employs TRBV3-1 and TRBJ2-3; D ambiguous. The CDR3 totals 15 residues. Trimming removed 4 bases from V and 2 bases from J, with 13 bases in between. Germline V gene data show CDR1 as LGHDT and CDR2 as YNNKEL (reference sequence).

This clonotype was recorded at least ten times. The J gene is TRBJ1-6, the V gene TRBV4-3, with TRBD1 identical over 10 bases. CDR1 is LGHNA and CDR2 is YSLEER in the germline V gene. V shed 3 bases and J 5 bases; nucleotides not matched to a gene: 1. The CDR3 is 15 residues long. The CDR3 protein is CASSQGQGNNSPLHF. The CDR3 DNA follows: TGCGCCAGCAGCCAGGGACAGGGGAATAATTCACCCCTCCACTTT.

By share, this clonotype counts as medium-sized. V usage is TRBV2 and J usage is TRBJ2-3; D might be TRBD1 or TRBD2, each matching 5 bases. Germline V gene lookup returns CDR1 SNHLY and CDR2 FYNNEI. The ends were cut back, 4 bases at V and 2 bases at J, with 16 bases in the middle. The CDR3 has 16 amino acids. CDR3 protein: CASSGLGTAHTDTQYF. The CDR3, as DNA: TGTGCCAGCAGTGGCTTAGGGACCGCTCACACAGATACGCAGTATTTT.

This clonotype was seen a few times. The J gene is TRBJ1-5, the V gene TRBV6-5; no clear D. This CDR3 is 13 amino acids long. From germline, CDR1 is MNHEY and CDR2 SVGAGI. The V gene lost 10 bases and the J gene lost 2 bases, with 12 bases spanning the gap. For the CDR3, the DNA is TGTGCCACCAAGGAGGGAGGCAATCAGCCCCAGCATTTT. Translation gives CATKEGGNQPQHF.